This T cell receptor (beta chain) was obtained from a study of blood T cell repertoires in COVID-19. On the study more broadly: The cDNA or gDNA used as material had been derived from T cells, B-cell-depleted T cells, or PBMCs.

This CDR3 has 16 residues. Per germline, CDR1 SGHAT and CDR2 FQNNGV. With 1 base clipped from V and 1 base from J, the junction kept 2 bases outside the gene matches. Profiling relied on immunoSEQ multiplex PCR, and the TCRdb table lists in-frame clones only, not all of them. The sample has approximately 70,000 clones; 80% to 85% are singletons. Material for sequencing was peripheral blood. The chain employs TRBV11-2 and TRBJ2-2; 8 nucleotides line up with TRBD1. The receptor comes from a woman aged 80 or over with acute or convalescent COVID-19. This chain's CDR3 is CASSLVRGLNTGELFF. The CDR3 bases are TGTGCCAGCAGCTTAGTCAGGGGGCTGAACACCGGGGAGCTGTTTTTT.